This record covers a single TCR beta chain. The data derive from a study of blood T cell repertoires in COVID-19. Data came from immunoSEQ multiplex PCR; TCRdb stores just in-frame clones and leaves some out. The table includes about 150,000 clones, approximately 86% detected once. The V gene end was trimmed by 5 bases and the J gene end by 4 bases; junction bases not matched to a gene: 9. The V gene's germline CDR1 is SGHVS and CDR2 FNYEAQ. The CDR3 is made up of 16 amino acids. The chain couples TRBV7-6 to TRBJ1-5; the match to TRBD1 covers 9 bases. This sequence was found in a man aged 55-75 years with COVID-19, enrolled during active disease. Sequenced: peripheral blood. The CDR3 sequence: CASSITSTGGNQPQHF. The CDR3 DNA reads as TGTGCCAGCAGCATAACATCGACAGGGGGAAATCAGCCCCAGCATTTT.